This is a list of T cell receptor beta chains from one sample in a study of CD8+ T cells in alopecia areata. Assay: immunoSEQ multiplex PCR; the TCRdb copy retains only in-frame clones and omits some. Seen here are approximately 180,000 clones, about 55% observed once, and the top ten hold 10% to 13%. Here the sequenced sample was CD8+ T cells sorted from blood, taken at week 24, from a patient treated with tofacitinib. The receptors here all came from a human donor with alopecia areata. The CDR3 runs from the conserved cysteine through the conserved F or W. The D gene is left open where the match is weak. The listing skips clone size in some rows; elsewhere it reads once, few, many or a size class.

d_gene,abundance,j_gene,v_gene,CDR3nt,CDR3aa
-,few,TRBJ1-2,TRBV10-3,TGTGCCATCAGTGAGATAGCTGACTATGGCTACACCTTC,CAISEIADYGYTF
-,-,TRBJ1-5,TRBV28,TGTGCCAGCAGTTTGGCAAACCCGCCCGAGCCCCAGCATTTT,CASSLANPPEPQHF
-,-,TRBJ2-3,TRBV5-1,TGCGCCAGCAGCTTGGCTACCGGGACTGTTGTTAGCACAGATACGCAGTATTTT,CASSLATGTVVSTDTQYF
-,-,TRBJ1-6,TRBV25-1,TGTGCCAGCAGTGAATCCAACAGGGATAATTCACCCCTCCACTTT,CASSESNRDNSPLHF
-,-,TRBJ1-1,TRBV27,TGTGCCAGCAGCCCCGTTCAAGGGGCATGGACTGAAGCTTTCTTT,CASSPVQGAWTEAFF
-,-,TRBJ2-3,TRBV4-3,TGCGCCAGCAGCCAAGCCAGAGGCGATACGCAGTATTTT,CASSQARGDTQYF
-,-,TRBJ2-1,TRBV6-4,TGTGCCAGCAGTCCCGGGGGCGGGGGTTACAATGAGCAGTTCTTC,CASSPGGGGYNEQFF
-,-,TRBJ2-6,TRBV4-3,TGCGCCAGCAGCCAAGTGTCCGGCTCTGGGGCCAACGTCCTGACTTTC,CASSQVSGSGANVLTF
TRBD1,-,TRBJ2-7,TRBV29-1,TGCAGCGTTGAAGGGCATCCAGGGGGCCTCTCCTACGAGCAGTACTTC,CSVEGHPGGLSYEQYF
-,few,TRBJ1-1,TRBV5-6,TGTGCCAGCAGCTTGAAGAGGACGAGCACTGAAGCTTTCTTT,CASSLKRTSTEAFF
TRBD1,-,TRBJ2-7,TRBV11-2,TGTGCCAGCAGCTTCGGGACAGGGATCGACGAGCAGTACTTC,CASSFGTGIDEQYF
-,-,TRBJ2-7,TRBV7-2,TGTGCCAGCACCGAGACAGGGGACTATATCAACTACGAGCAGTACTTC,CASTETGDYINYEQYF
TRBD2,-,TRBJ2-1,TRBV4-3,TGCGCCAGCAGCCAAGATCGGGGGGGCGGCTACAATGAGCAGTTCTTC,CASSQDRGGGYNEQFF
TRBD1,few,TRBJ1-2,TRBV5-1,TGCGCCAGCAGCGACGGGACAGGGGGTCTGAACTATGGCTACACCTTC,CASSDGTGGLNYGYTF
-,few,TRBJ2-2,TRBV29-1,TGCAGCGTTGAAAAAACCGATTCGGGGCTTGCCGGGGAGCTGTTTTTT,CSVEKTDSGLAGELFF
-,-,TRBJ2-2,TRBV30,TGTGCCTGGAGTGTGGGACATCGATGGGAGCTGTTTTTT,CAWSVGHRWELFF
-,few,TRBJ2-1,TRBV5-1,TGCGCCAGCAGCTTGGGCGGGAATGAGCAGTTCTTC,CASSLGGNEQFF
-,-,TRBJ1-5,TRBV2,TGTGCCAGCAGTGTAGGAAATCAGCCCCAGCATTTT,CASSVGNQPQHF
-,once,TRBJ1-2,TRBV9,TGTGCCAGCAGCGTAGGAGGTACCGGGACAACTTTCTATGGCTACACCTTC,CASSVGGTGTTFYGYTF
TRBD1,-,TRBJ2-7,TRBV5-6,TGTGCCAGCCATCTCCTGTTCCGGGACAGTGGTTACGAGCAGTACTTC,CASHLLFRDSGYEQYF
-,-,TRBJ1-4,TRBV2,TGTGCCAGCAGTGAAGAGGGGACGATTCTGGGGGATGAAAAACTGTTTTTT,CASSEEGTILGDEKLFF
TRBD1,-,TRBJ2-7,TRBV30,TGTGCCTGGGCCCCCGGGACAGGATTCTACGAGCAGTACTTC,CAWAPGTGFYEQYF
-,-,TRBJ2-3,TRBV30,TGTGCCTGGAGTGAAGGAGGGGGAGATACGCAGTATTTT,CAWSEGGGDTQYF
-,-,TRBJ2-7,TRBV2,TGTGCCAGCAGTGAAGTGCCCTCAACCTACGAGCAGTACTTC,CASSEVPSTYEQYF
-,-,TRBJ2-7,TRBV30,TGTGCCTGGACAAGGGGTTACTCCTACGAGCAGTACTTC,CAWTRGYSYEQYF
-,-,TRBJ1-2,TRBV11-2,TGTGCCAGCAGCTTGGTGTCCGGGAACTATGGCTACACCTTC,CASSLVSGNYGYTF
-,-,TRBJ2-2,TRBV7-8,TGTGCCAGCAGCTCCTACACCGGGGAGCTGTTTTTT,CASSSYTGELFF
-,-,TRBJ2-7,TRBV7-2,TGTGCCAGCAGCTTTGTGGCAAACTACGAGCAGTACTTC,CASSFVANYEQYF